Presented here are 3 T cell receptor beta chains from one specimen sequenced in a study of cytotoxic CD8 clonotypes in ibrutinib-treated CLL. TCRdb's table, derived via immunoSEQ multiplex PCR, lists solely in-frame clones and lacks some. The sample contains some 200,000 clones, about three quarters of which appear only once. Sequencing was performed on PBMCs, taken after 12 months of ibrutinib treatment. The receptors were gathered from a human donor with chronic lymphocytic leukemia.

This clone has a single count. The chain carries TRBV5-1 and TRBJ2-5; possibly TRBD1 or TRBD2 for D (5 bases each). Between the trimmed V and J ends, which lost 1 base and 3 bases, there was a span of 10 bases. The CDR3 length is 14 residues. From germline, CDR1 is SGHRS and CDR2 YFSETQ. CDR3 bases: TGCGCCAGCAGCTTGTTTGGGGGTAAAGAGACCCAGTACTTC. Translation: CASSLFGGKETQYF.

This clone has only a few counts. The chain carries TRBV4-3 and TRBJ2-1, with D perhaps TRBD1 or TRBD2 (7 bases each). Trimming took 2 bases from V and 8 from J, leaving 16 bases between them. This CDR3 contains 15 residues. Germline lookup yields CDR1 LGHNA and CDR2 YSLEER. The chain's CDR3 is CASSQQTGRVDEQFF. For the CDR3, the DNA is TGCGCCAGCAGCCAACAGACAGGGAGGGTCGATGAGCAGTTCTTC.

The chain couples TRBV30 to TRBJ1-2; no firm D call. Germline V gene data show CDR1 as GTSNPN and CDR2 as SVGIG (reference sequence). The CDR3 loop spans 12 amino acids. V dropped 4 bases and J dropped 3 bases, with 9 bases sitting between them. CDR3 in DNA: TGTGCCTGGAACGGGGATGACTATGGCTACACCTTC. Translated, it gives CAWNGDDYGYTF.